What follows are 9 T cell receptor beta chains derived from one specimen sequenced in a study of blood T cell repertoires in COVID-19. Clones were read by immunoSEQ multiplex PCR, and TCRdb kept only the in-frame ones, dropping some. The sample yields more than 85,000 clones, approximately 91% seen once. Material for sequencing was peripheral blood. All receptors come from a man in his sixties with acute or convalescent COVID-19.

The gene calls are TRBV6-6 and TRBJ2-7, with TRBD1 identical over 8 bases. V lost 6 bases, J lost 5 bases, and 9 bases stayed unmatched. CDR3 length equals 14 residues. From germline, CDR1 is MNHNY and CDR2 SVGAGI (reference sequence). Here the CDR3 reads CASSRGGTGHEQYV. CDR3 DNA: TGTGCCAGCAGCCGGGGCGGGACAGGTCACGAGCAGTACGTC.

J is TRBJ1-6 and V is TRBV18; a weak D match, TRBD1 (6 bases). Between the trimmed V and J ends, which lost 2 bases and 5 bases, there was a span of 25 bases. Germline assignment: CDR1 KGHSH and CDR2 LQKENI. CDR3 length: 20 amino acids. Here the CDR3 DNA reads TGTGCCAGCTCACCAAGGCCACAAGGGGGTCCTACTTCCCATAATTCACCCCTCCACTTT. This sequence encodes CASSPRPQGGPTSHNSPLHF. Based on the CDR3 plus reference TRBV18 and TRBJ1-6, the full variable domain is NAGVMQNPRHLVRRRGQEARLRCSPMKGHSHVYWYRQLPEEGLKFMVYLQKENIIDESGMPKERFSAEFPKEGPSILRIQQVVRGDSAAYFCASSPRPQGGPTSHNSPLHFGNGTRLTVT.

The chain recombines TRBV29-1 with TRBJ1-1; D is possibly TRBD1 (6 bases). This CDR3 is built from 12 residues. The V gene's germline CDR1 is SQVTM and CDR2 ANQGSEA. The V end lost 7 bases, the J end lost 6 bases, and 15 bases lay between the germline ends. CDR3 in amino acids: CSARAGAAEAFF. Here the CDR3 DNA reads TGCAGCGCCCGGGCAGGGGCCGCTGAAGCTTTCTTT.

The chain links TRBV6-5 to TRBJ1-5; 8 bases align to TRBD1. V lost 6 bases, J lost 3 bases, and 4 bases stayed unmatched. This CDR3 comprises 14 residues. Germline CDR1 is MNHEY and CDR2 is SVGAGI. In DNA form, the CDR3 reads TGTGCCAGCAGCCGGGACAGGAACAATCAGCCCCAGCATTTT. Amino acids: CASSRDRNNQPQHF.

The chain combines TRBV5-1 with TRBJ1-2, with TRBD1 matching over 9 bases. The CDR3 loop spans 15 amino acids. The germline V gene has CDR1 SGHRS and CDR2 YFSETQ. J was trimmed by 4 bases and V by 4 bases; bases with no gene match: 8. The CDR3, as DNA: TGCGCCAGCAGCCCGGGACAGGGACGTTTCTATGGCTACACCTTC. It specifies CASSPGQGRFYGYTF.

The chain has TRBV21-1 and TRBJ1-5; TRBD1, the table's D call, lacks a check against the DNA. TRBV21-1 is given as a pseudogene. The CDR3 runs 14 residues. This CDR3 reads CASSKMGPNMPQHF. Here the CDR3 DNA reads TGTGCCAGCAGCAAAATGGGGCCCAATATGCCCCAGCATTTT.

The V call is TRBV19, the J call TRBJ2-3, with TRBD1 matching over 8 bases. Germline assignment: CDR1 LNHDA and CDR2 SQIVND (reference sequence). With V trimmed by 7 bases and J by 5 bases, 5 bases remained unmatched. This CDR3 is built from 13 residues. The chain's CDR3 is CASKVQGEDTQYF. The CDR3 coding sequence is TGTGCCAGTAAGGTACAGGGGGAAGATACGCAGTATTTT.

This clone was seen a single time. The rearrangement joins TRBV6-1 to TRBJ2-1, with D maybe TRBD2 (6 bases). CDR1 and CDR2 (germline): MNHNS, SASEGT. The CDR3 consists of 15 residues. V was trimmed by 2 bases and J by 8 bases, leaving 16 bases between them. For the CDR3, the DNA is TGTGCCAGCAGTGAAAGGATCTCAGGAGGGGATGAGCAGTTCTTC. Protein sequence: CASSERISGGDEQFF.

V is TRBV10-3 and J is TRBJ1-5; 9 positions agree with TRBD1. CDR3 size: 14 residues. V trimming: 6 bases; J trimming: 7 bases; junction bases outside the gene matches: 7. Germline values: CDR1 ENHRY, CDR2 SYGVKD. The CDR3: CAISPDRGGQPQHF. The CDR3, as DNA: TGTGCCATCAGCCCGGACAGGGGTGGCCAGCCCCAGCATTTT.